The clone carrying this TCR beta chain was counted once. Repertoires were generated with immunoSEQ multiplex PCR, while TCRdb's copy carries only in-frame clones and drops some. The data contain 80,000 to 95,000 clones, roughly 95% of them singletons. The data stem from a study of technical replicates of blood from several donors. Material: T cells isolated from PBMCs. This TCR was sampled from a human donor in good health.

The CDR3 DNA reads TGCAGCGTACGACTGAGCGGCTTCTACGAGCAGTACTTC. It codes for CSVRLSGFYEQYF. This chain connects TRBV29-1 to TRBJ2-7; D is perhaps TRBD2 (5 bases). This CDR3 spans 13 amino acids. Looked up from germline, CDR1 is SQVTM and CDR2 is ANQGSEA. The germline V and J ends were trimmed by 6 bases and 3 bases, with 15 bases remaining between them.